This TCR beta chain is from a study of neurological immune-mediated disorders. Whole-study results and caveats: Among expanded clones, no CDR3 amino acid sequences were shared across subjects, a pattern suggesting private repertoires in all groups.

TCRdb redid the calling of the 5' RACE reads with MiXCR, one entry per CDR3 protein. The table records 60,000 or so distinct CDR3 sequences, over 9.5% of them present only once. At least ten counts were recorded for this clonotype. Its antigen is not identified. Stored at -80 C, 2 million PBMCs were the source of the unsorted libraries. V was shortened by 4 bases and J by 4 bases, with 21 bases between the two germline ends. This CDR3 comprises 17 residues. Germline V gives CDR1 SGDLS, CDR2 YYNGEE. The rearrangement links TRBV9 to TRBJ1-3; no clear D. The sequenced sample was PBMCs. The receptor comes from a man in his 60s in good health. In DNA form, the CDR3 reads TGTGCCAGCAGCCCTCAAGAGCAGGCATTATCCGGAAACACCATATATTTT. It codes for CASSPQEQALSGNTIYF.